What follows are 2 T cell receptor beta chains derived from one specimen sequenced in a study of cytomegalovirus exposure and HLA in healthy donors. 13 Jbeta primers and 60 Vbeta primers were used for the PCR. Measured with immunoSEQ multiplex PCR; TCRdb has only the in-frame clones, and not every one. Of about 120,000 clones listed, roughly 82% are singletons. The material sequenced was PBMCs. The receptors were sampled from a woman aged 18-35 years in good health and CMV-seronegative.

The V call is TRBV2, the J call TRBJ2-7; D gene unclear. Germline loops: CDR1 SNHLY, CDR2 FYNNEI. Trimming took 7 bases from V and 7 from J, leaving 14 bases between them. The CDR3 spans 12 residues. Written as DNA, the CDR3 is TGTGCCAGCACCGTGGGCACCGCGGAGCAGTACTTC. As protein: CASTVGTAEQYF.

The CDR3 reads CASSSGQDGTIYF. In DNA form, the CDR3 reads TGTGCCAGCAGTTCCGGACAGGACGGCACCATATATTTT. This chain joins TRBV7-2 and TRBJ1-3; 7 nucleotides line up with TRBD1. The V segment lost 6 bases and the J segment 9 bases; nucleotides outside the gene matches: 8. The germline V gene encodes CDR1 SGHTA and CDR2 FQGNSA. The length of the CDR3 is 13 residues.